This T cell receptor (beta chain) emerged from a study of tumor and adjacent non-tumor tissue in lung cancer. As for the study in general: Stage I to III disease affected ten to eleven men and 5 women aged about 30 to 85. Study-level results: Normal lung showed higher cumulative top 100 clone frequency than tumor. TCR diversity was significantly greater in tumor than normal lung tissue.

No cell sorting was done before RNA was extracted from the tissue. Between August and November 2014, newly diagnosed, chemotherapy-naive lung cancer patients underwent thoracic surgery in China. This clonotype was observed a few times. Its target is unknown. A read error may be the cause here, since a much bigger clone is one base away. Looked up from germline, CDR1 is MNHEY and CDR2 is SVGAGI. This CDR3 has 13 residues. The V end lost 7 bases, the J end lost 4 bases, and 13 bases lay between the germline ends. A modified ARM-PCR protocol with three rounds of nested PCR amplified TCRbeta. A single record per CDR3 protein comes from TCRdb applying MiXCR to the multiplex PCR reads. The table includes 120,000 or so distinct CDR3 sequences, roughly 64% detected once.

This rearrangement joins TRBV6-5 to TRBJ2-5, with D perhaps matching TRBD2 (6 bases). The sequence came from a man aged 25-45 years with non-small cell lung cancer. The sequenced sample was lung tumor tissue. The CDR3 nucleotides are TGTGCCAGCACCATAGTGGAGGGAGAGACCCAGTACTTC. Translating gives CASTIVEGETQYF.